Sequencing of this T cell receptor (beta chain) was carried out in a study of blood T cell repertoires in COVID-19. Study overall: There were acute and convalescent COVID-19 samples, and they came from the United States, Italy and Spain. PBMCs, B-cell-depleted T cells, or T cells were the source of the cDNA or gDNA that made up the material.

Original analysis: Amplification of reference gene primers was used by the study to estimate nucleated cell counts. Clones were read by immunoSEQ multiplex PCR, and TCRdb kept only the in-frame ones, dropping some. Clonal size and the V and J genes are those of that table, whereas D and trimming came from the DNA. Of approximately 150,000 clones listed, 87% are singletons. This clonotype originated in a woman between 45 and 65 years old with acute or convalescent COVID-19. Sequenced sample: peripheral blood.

CDR3 sequence (DNA): TGTGCCAGTACGGTAGAACGTTATTCACCCCTCCACTTT. This translates into CASTVERYSPLHF. The chain employs TRBV19 and TRBJ1-6; D is unclear. Trimming stripped 7 bases from V and 8 bases from J, with 12 bases between. The germline V gene encodes CDR1 LNHDA and CDR2 SQIVND (reference sequence). The CDR3 sequence is 13 residues long. The variable domain in full, completed from reference TRBV19 and TRBJ1-6, reads DGGITQSPKYLFRKEGQNVTLSCEQNLNHDAMYWYRQDPGQGLRLIYYSQIVNDFQKGDIAEGYSVSREKKESFPLTVTSAQKNPTAFYLCASTVERYSPLHFGNGTRLTVT.